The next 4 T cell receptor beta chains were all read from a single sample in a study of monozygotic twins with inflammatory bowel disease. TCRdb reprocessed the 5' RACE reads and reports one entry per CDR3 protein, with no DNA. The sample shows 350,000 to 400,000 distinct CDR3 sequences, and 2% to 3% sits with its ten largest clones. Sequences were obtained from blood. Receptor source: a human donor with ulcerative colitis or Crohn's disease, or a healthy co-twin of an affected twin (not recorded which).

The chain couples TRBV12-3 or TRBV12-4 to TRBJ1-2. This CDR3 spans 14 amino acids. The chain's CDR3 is CASSPTTHFYGYTF.

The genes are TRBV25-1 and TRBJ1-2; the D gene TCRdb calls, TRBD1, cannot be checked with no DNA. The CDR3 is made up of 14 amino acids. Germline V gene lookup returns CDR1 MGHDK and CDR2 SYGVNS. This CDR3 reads CASSELLGGSGYTF.

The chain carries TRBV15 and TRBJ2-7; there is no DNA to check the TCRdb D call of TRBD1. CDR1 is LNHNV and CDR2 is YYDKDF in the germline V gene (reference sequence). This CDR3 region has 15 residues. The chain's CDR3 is CATSRDPGGSYEQYF. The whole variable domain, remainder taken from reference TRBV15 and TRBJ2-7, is DAMVIQNPRYQVTQFGKPVTLSCSQTLNHNVMYWYQQKSSQAPKLLFHYYDKDFNNEADTPDNFQSRRPNTSFCFLDIRSPGLGDTAMYLCATSRDPGGSYEQYFGPGTRLTVT.

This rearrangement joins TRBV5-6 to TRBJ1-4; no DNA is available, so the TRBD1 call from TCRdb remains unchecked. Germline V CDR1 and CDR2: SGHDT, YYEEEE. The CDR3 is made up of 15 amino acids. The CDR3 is CASRLSGTGVEKLFF.